The 15 T cell receptor beta chains presented below share a single source sample, sequenced in a study of control samples from healthy donors and cancer patients. Libraries were prepared by immunoSEQ multiplex PCR; TCRdb keeps only in-frame clonotypes and omits some of them. The profile shows tens of thousands of clones, approximately 90% of them singletons. The sequencing input was blood. All receptors come from a young woman in good health.

V is TRBV7-2 and J is TRBJ1-2; the match to TRBD1 covers 7 bases. Trimming cost V 5 bases and J 4 bases; bases outside gene matches: 4. The CDR3 extends over 13 amino acids. Germline V lookup: CDR1 SGHTA, CDR2 FQGNSA. The CDR3, as DNA: TGTGCCAGCAGCCCCGACAGGGCCTATGGCTACACCTTC. It specifies CASSPDRAYGYTF.

V usage is TRBV11-3 and J usage is TRBJ2-2; D remains unclear. CDR1 SGHNT and CDR2 YENEEA come from the germline V gene. The CDR3 sequence is 12 residues long. The ends were cut back, 5 bases at V and 0 bases at J, with 1 base in the middle. Written as DNA, the CDR3 is TGTGCCAGCAGCCCGAACACCGGGGAGCTGTTTTTT. It codes for CASSPNTGELFF.

This chain links TRBV5-1 with TRBJ1-1; maybe TRBD1 (5 bases). Trimming removed 5 bases at V and 2 bases at J, with 13 bases between. The germline V gene encodes CDR1 SGHRS and CDR2 YFSETQ. There are 14 residues in the CDR3. CDR3 sequence: CASRLLGVNTEAFF. CDR3 sequence (DNA): TGCGCCAGCAGGTTATTGGGGGTTAACACTGAAGCTTTCTTT.

The chain recombines TRBV5-1 with TRBJ1-5, with TRBD1 as a possible D gene (5 bases). The germline gives CDR1 SGHRS, CDR2 YFSETQ. V lost 3 bases and J 3 bases, leaving 10 bases between the germline ends. The CDR3 has 14 amino acids. The CDR3 DNA reads TGCGCCAGCAGCTCGGGGGAATCCAATCAGCCCCAGCATTTT. Translating it yields CASSSGESNQPQHF.

The V and J genes are TRBV7-9 and TRBJ2-1; tentative D call: TRBD1 (6 bases). Germline CDR1 is SEHNR and CDR2 is FQNEAQ (reference sequence). Trimming shortened V by 5 bases and J by 2 bases, and 13 bases separated the two germline ends. This CDR3 comprises 15 residues. CDR3 in amino acids: CASSLQGGTYNEQFF. CDR3 sequence (DNA): TGTGCCAGCAGCCTACAGGGTGGGACCTACAATGAGCAGTTCTTC.

CDR3 bases: TGTGCCAGCAGGGGTCTGGTAGGCACCTACGAGCAGTACTTC. This gives the protein CASRGLVGTYEQYF. This chain links TRBV2 with TRBJ2-7; D is undetermined. Germline V gives CDR1 SNHLY, CDR2 FYNNEI. There are 14 residues in the CDR3. Between the trimmed V and J ends, which lost 6 bases and 2 bases, there was a span of 14 bases.

J is TRBJ2-1 and V is TRBV7-6; D ambiguous. This CDR3 is 13 amino acids long. Germline CDR1 is SGHVS and CDR2 is FNYEAQ. Trimming left V 1 base short and J 7 bases short, with 8 bases between. As DNA, the CDR3 is TGTGCCAGCAGCTTAGGACTTCCAAATGAGCAGTTCTTC. This translates into CASSLGLPNEQFF.

The V and J genes are TRBV6-1 and TRBJ1-1; unclear D gene. CDR3 size: 12 residues. The germline V gene encodes CDR1 MNHNS and CDR2 SASEGT. Trimming took 0 bases from V and 5 from J, leaving 4 bases between them. Written as DNA, the CDR3 is TGTGCCAGCAGTGAAGCCCTGACTGAAGCTTTCTTT. It encodes CASSEALTEAFF.

The rearrangement uses TRBV6-5 and TRBJ1-6, with 7 bases matching TRBD1. Trimming at V came to 5 bases and at J to 6 bases, leaving 10 bases not matched to a gene. There are 16 residues in the CDR3. Per the germline V gene, CDR1 is MNHEY and CDR2 is SVGAGI. CDR3 protein: CASSHLQGNSNSPLHF. DNA of the CDR3: TGTGCCAGCAGTCACTTACAGGGGAACTCTAATTCACCCCTCCACTTT.

The chain links TRBV9 to TRBJ2-3; 7 nucleotides align to TRBD1. CDR3 size: 15 residues. J gave up 3 bases and V 0 bases, and 4 bases lay outside the gene matches. Germline CDR1 and CDR2: SGDLS and YYNGEE. Written as DNA, the CDR3 is TGTGCCAGCAGCGTAGAGGGGGCGCGAACAGATACGCAGTATTTT. It specifies CASSVEGARTDTQYF.

This clone was seen a single time. The chain combines TRBV19 with TRBJ2-2; D is unresolved. Trimming removed 4 bases from V and 1 base from J, with 7 bases in between. This CDR3 is 14 amino acids long. Germline V gene data show CDR1 as LNHDA and CDR2 as SQIVND (reference sequence). The CDR3 spells CASSRAQNTGELFF. The DNA for the CDR3 is TGTGCCAGTAGTAGGGCCCAGAACACCGGGGAGCTGTTTTTT. Full variable domain (missing parts from reference TRBV19 and TRBJ2-2): DGGITQSPKYLFRKEGQNVTLSCEQNLNHDAMYWYRQDPGQGLRLIYYSQIVNDFQKGDIAEGYSVSREKKESFPLTVTSAQKNPTAFYLCASSRAQNTGELFFGEGSRLTVL.

The V and J genes are TRBV11-1 and TRBJ2-5; no definite D call. Per germline, CDR1 SGHAT and CDR2 FQDESV (reference sequence). V was cut by 8 bases and J by 5 bases, with 9 bases left in between. This CDR3 comprises 11 residues. The CDR3 coding sequence is TGTGCCAGCGCGGTTGTGGAGACCCAGTACTTC. Translating gives CASAVVETQYF. The full variable domain, its missing parts supplied by reference TRBV11-1 and TRBJ2-5, is EAEVAQSPRYKITEKSQAVAFWCDPISGHATLYWYRQILGQGPELLVQFQDESVVDDSQLPKDRFSAERLKGVDSTLKIQPAELGDSAMYLCASAVVETQYFGPGTRLLVL.

The V call is TRBV27, the J call TRBJ2-7, with 11 bases matching TRBD1. V gave up 5 bases and J gave up 7 bases; unmatched junction bases: 10. The CDR3 spans 15 residues. The germline V gene has CDR1 MNHEY and CDR2 SMNVEV (reference sequence). This chain's CDR3 is CASSGTGTGGREQYF. The CDR3 DNA follows: TGTGCCAGCAGTGGGACCGGGACAGGGGGTCGTGAGCAGTACTTC.

The rearrangement links TRBV18 to TRBJ1-3; D ambiguous. CDR3 length equals 17 residues. Trimming stripped 6 bases from V and 0 bases from J, with 18 bases between. The V gene's germline CDR1 is KGHSH and CDR2 LQKENI. The CDR3 coding sequence is TGTGCCAGCTCCTCCGACTCCGACCTACGCTCTGGAAACACCATATATTTT. Protein product: CASSSDSDLRSGNTIYF.

J is TRBJ1-6 and V is TRBV7-9; D remains ambiguous. Germline V CDR1 and CDR2: SEHNR, FQNEAQ (reference sequence). V lost 5 bases, J lost 5 bases, and 4 bases lay in between. CDR3 length: 12 amino acids. The CDR3 sequence: CASSPNNSPLHF. The CDR3 nucleotides are TGTGCCAGCAGCCCCAATAATTCACCCCTCCACTTT.